This T cell receptor (beta chain) was sequenced in a study of blood T cell repertoires in COVID-19. Study-level background: In each case, the material was cDNA or gDNA derived from T cells, B-cell-depleted T cells, or PBMCs.

While infection was still active, Seattle patients were enrolled and then followed longitudinally. Using immunoSEQ multiplex PCR, the repertoire was profiled, and TCRdb retains in-frame clones only, with some absent. In the table there are 150,000 to 200,000 clones, 82% of which are singletons. Trimming removed 6 bases from V and 6 bases from J, with 18 bases in between. The germline V gene encodes CDR1 MNHEY and CDR2 SMNVEV (reference sequence). The CDR3 runs to 16 residues. This TCR was recovered from a woman in her thirties or forties with COVID-19, enrolled during active disease. The sample taken for sequencing was peripheral blood. The chain carries TRBV27 and TRBJ1-6; D is undetermined. In nucleotides, the CDR3 is TGTGCCAGCAGCGCCGCTGGCGGTCTGAGTAATTCACCCCTCCACTTT. It codes for CASSAAGGLSNSPLHF.